This record covers a single TCR beta chain. Each CDR3 protein is one row after TCRdb ran MiXCR on the 5' RACE reads. The data contain under 300,000 distinct CDR3 sequences, approximately 11% of them singletons. These data belong to a study of identical twins. The sample also formed part of further work on yellow fever vaccine responses in identical twins.

The source is a woman aged 18-29 years in good health. Material: memory (CD45RO+) T cells sorted from blood.

The CDR3 is CASSPLGRVETQYF. Here the CDR3 DNA reads TGCGCCAGCAGCCCCTTGGGCAGGGTAGAGACCCAGTACTTC. The chain links TRBV5-1 to TRBJ2-5; a weak D match, TRBD1 (5 bases). V was pared by 4 bases and J by 4 bases, with 14 bases between. Germline V lookup: CDR1 SGHRS, CDR2 YFSETQ. The CDR3 extends over 14 amino acids.